This TCR beta chain derives from a study of OX40 agonist ivuxolimab in advanced cancers. In its sample, this clone was seen a few times. The sample has other DNA sequences that encode this CDR3 too. Germline V lookup: CDR1 SQVTM, CDR2 ANQGSEA. The CDR3 is 12 amino acids. With 0 bases removed from V and 7 bases from J, the gap between germline ends came to 9 bases. The protocol was immunoSEQ multiplex PCR, while the TCRdb copy is restricted to in-frame clones and leaves out a portion. The table has 40,000 to 50,000 clones, around nine tenths seen once; the top ten hold roughly 36%. Sequences were derived from CD4+ or CD8+ T cells sorted from blood, sampled in a trial of the OX40 agonist ivuxolimab. The V call is TRBV29-1, the J call TRBJ1-2, with D unclear. This TCR was recovered from an adult with an advanced solid tumor such as melanoma, head and neck, liver or kidney cancer. The CDR3 loop reads CSVEDLGGGYTF. Here the CDR3 DNA reads TGCAGCGTTGAAGATTTGGGCGGTGGCTACACCTTC.